This T cell receptor beta chain was sequenced during a study of Ad26.COV2.S vaccination and SARS-CoV-2 variants. Study context: Administration of Ad26.COV2.S was intramuscular, either once or twice 56 days apart. Whole-study findings and limits: Substantial response breadth was reportedly seen for spike-specific CD8+ and CD4+ T cells after vaccination.

As to treatment: roughly 20 received Ad26.COV2.S at low or high dose, single or two shots; 5 received placebo; per-sample allocation not given. On day 63 after the first injection, vaccine and placebo recipients gave samples. The shot given was an Ad26 vector that makes Wuhan-strain SARS-CoV-2 spike. Only in-frame clones appear in the TCRdb table, and some are missing; sequencing was by immunoSEQ multiplex PCR. Altogether about 480,000 clones are present, 87% being singletons, with the ten largest covering around 13%. The CDR3 covers 17 residues. From germline, CDR1 is SGHVS and CDR2 FQNEAQ. V lost 4 bases, J lost 5 bases, and 14 bases stayed unmatched. Comment on this clone: Its specificity is unknown.

The chain carries TRBV7-8 and TRBJ2-3; 8 bases are shared with TRBD2. The sequences come from peripheral blood, collected in a trial of Ad26.COV2.S vaccine versus placebo. The TCR comes from a person between 18 and 60 years old who received the Ad26.COV2.S COVID-19 vaccine or a placebo. The CDR3 DNA reads TGTGCCAGCAGCTCAACCCCCGGGGGGGGACTTAAAGATACGCAGTATTTT. Its protein product is CASSSTPGGGLKDTQYF.